Here is one T cell receptor (beta chain) with its context. The target antigen is unknown. With 60 Vbeta and 13 Jbeta primers, the PCR was carried out. Only in-frame clones appear in the TCRdb table, and some are missing; sequencing was by immunoSEQ multiplex PCR. The table lists about 160,000 clones, about four fifths of them singletons. This specimen comes from a study of cytomegalovirus exposure and HLA in healthy donors. Study results and limitations: As was reported, the HLA-A and HLA-B alleles of most subjects were accurately predicted from TCR beta sequences.

This CDR3 is built from 14 residues. Trimming removed 4 bases from V and 5 bases from J, with 12 bases in between. Germline loops: CDR1 SGHNT, CDR2 YYREEE (reference sequence). The sequenced sample was PBMCs. The V gene is TRBV5-4, the J gene TRBJ1-4, with D maybe TRBD1 (5 bases). This clonotype originated in a man aged 50 to 59 in good health and CMV-seropositive. The DNA for the CDR3 is TGTGCCAGCAGCACGGCAGGGAGGAATGAAAAACTGTTTTTT. Protein sequence: CASSTAGRNEKLFF. Using reference TRBV5-4 and TRBJ1-4 for the parts outside the CDR3, the full variable domain is ETGVTQSPTHLIKTRGQQVTLRCSSQSGHNTVSWYQQALGQGPQFIFQYYREEENGRGNFPPRFSGLQFPNYSSELNVNALELDDSALYLCASSTAGRNEKLFFGSGTQLSVL.